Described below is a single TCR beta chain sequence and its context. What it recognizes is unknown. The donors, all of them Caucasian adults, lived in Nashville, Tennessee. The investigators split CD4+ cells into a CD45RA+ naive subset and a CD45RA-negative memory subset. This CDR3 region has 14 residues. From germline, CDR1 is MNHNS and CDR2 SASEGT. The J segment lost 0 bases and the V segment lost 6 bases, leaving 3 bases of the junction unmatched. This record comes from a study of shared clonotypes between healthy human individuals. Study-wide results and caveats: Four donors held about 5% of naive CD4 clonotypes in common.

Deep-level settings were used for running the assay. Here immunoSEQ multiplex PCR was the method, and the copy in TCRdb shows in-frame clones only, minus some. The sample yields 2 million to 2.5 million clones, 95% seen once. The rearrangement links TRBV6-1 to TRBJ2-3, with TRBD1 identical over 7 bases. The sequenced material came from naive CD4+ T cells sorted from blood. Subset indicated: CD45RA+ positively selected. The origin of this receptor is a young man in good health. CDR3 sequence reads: CASRIQGSTDTQYF. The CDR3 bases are TGTGCCAGCAGAATACAGGGGAGCACAGATACGCAGTATTTT.